The 26 T cell receptor beta chains below come from one sample, sequenced in a study of cytomegalovirus exposure and HLA in healthy donors. Use of 60 Vbeta and 13 Jbeta primers characterized the PCR. Here immunoSEQ multiplex PCR was the method, and the copy in TCRdb shows in-frame clones only, minus some. The data contain about 110,000 clones, around 75% of them seen just once; the ten biggest clones take up roughly 0.87%. The material sequenced was PBMCs. The receptors come from a woman aged 30 to 39 in good health and CMV-seronegative.

This clone was recorded once. The chain has TRBV7-9 and TRBJ1-1, with D perhaps TRBD1 (6 bases). This CDR3 is 14 amino acids long. V lost 3 bases to trimming and J lost 6 bases, with 14 bases between them. Germline CDR1 is SEHNR and CDR2 is FQNEAQ (reference sequence). CDR3 sequence reads: CASSFGGARAEAFF. CDR3 bases: TGTGCCAGCAGCTTTGGGGGGGCGCGGGCTGAAGCTTTCTTT.

A few counts support this clone. The J gene is TRBJ1-2, the V gene TRBV7-2, with D possibly TRBD1 on 5 matching bases. The ends were cut back, 4 bases at V and 8 bases at J, with 23 bases in the middle. The CDR3 is 16 amino acids. CDR1 SGHTA and CDR2 FQGNSA come from the germline V gene. The CDR3 region is CASSSRGSLNGDGYTF. CDR3 nucleotide sequence: TGTGCCAGCAGCTCCCGGGGGTCCCTTAACGGCGACGGCTACACCTTC.

This clone was recorded a few times. The chain joins TRBV30 to TRBJ2-3; possibly TRBD1 for D (6 bases). Germline V gene lookup returns CDR1 GTSNPN and CDR2 SVGIG (reference sequence). The CDR3 sequence is 16 residues long. The germline V and J ends were trimmed by 2 bases and 2 bases, with 17 bases remaining between them. The CDR3, as DNA: TGTGCCTGGAGTAGGCCCGACAGGCTCATCACAGATACGCAGTATTTT. Residues: CAWSRPDRLITDTQYF.

The chain joins TRBV5-1 to TRBJ2-7, with D maybe TRBD2 (6 bases). Germline V lookup: CDR1 SGHRS, CDR2 YFSETQ. V lost 2 bases, J lost 5 bases, and 8 bases lay in between. This CDR3 comprises 12 residues. CDR3 bases: TGCGCCAGCAGCTTTTCGGGGGACGAGCAGTACTTC. It codes for CASSFSGDEQYF.

The gene calls are TRBV6-1 and TRBJ1-5; D ambiguous. The CDR3 is 14 amino acids. Trimming pared 3 bases from V and 1 base from J, leaving 7 bases between. CDR1 and CDR2 from the germline V gene are MNHNS and SASEGT. CDR3 residues: CASSEARSNQPQHF. Here the CDR3 DNA reads TGTGCCAGCAGTGAGGCGAGGAGCAATCAGCCCCAGCATTTT.

The chain's CDR3 is CSVVGEGQPQHF. The DNA of the CDR3 is TGCAGCGTTGTCGGGGAAGGCCAGCCCCAGCATTTT. This chain joins TRBV29-1 and TRBJ1-5; D is unresolved. From germline, CDR1 is SQVTM and CDR2 ANQGSEA. The CDR3 covers 12 residues. V shed 4 bases and J shed 7 bases, with 11 bases lying between them.

The V call is TRBV7-9, the J call TRBJ1-4; unclear D gene. The V and J ends lost 5 bases and 8 bases respectively, with 15 bases between them. Germline V gene sequence: CDR1 SEHNR, CDR2 FQNEAQ (reference sequence). The CDR3 runs to 14 residues. CDR3 bases: TGTGCCAGCAGCCCCTCCCTCCCTGGCGAAAAACTGTTTTTT. This encodes CASSPSLPGEKLFF. Drawing the rest from reference TRBV7-9 and TRBJ1-4, the complete variable domain is DTGVSQNPRHKITKRGQNVTFRCDPISEHNRLYWYRQTLGQGPEFLTYFQNEAQLEKSRLLSDRFSAERPKGSFSTLEIQRTEQGDSAMYLCASSPSLPGEKLFFGSGTQLSVL.

The chain uses TRBV6-5 and TRBJ2-1, with D unresolved. Germline V lookup: CDR1 MNHEY, CDR2 SVGAGI. This CDR3 region has 15 residues. V was trimmed by 0 bases and J by 5 bases, leaving 11 bases between them. CDR3: CASSYSWAVDNEQFF. The CDR3 DNA reads TGTGCCAGCAGTTACTCTTGGGCTGTAGACAATGAGCAGTTCTTC.

Written as DNA, the CDR3 is TGTGCCAGCAGCCAAGACCCCCTTCAGGAGGGCACTGAAGCTTTCTTT. It is translated as CASSQDPLQEGTEAFF. The chain uses TRBV4-2 and TRBJ1-1; D remains ambiguous. V was cut by 0 bases and J by 4 bases, with 15 bases left in between. The V gene's germline CDR1 is LGHNA and CDR2 YNFKEQ. The CDR3 extends over 16 amino acids.

The sample holds a few counts of this clone. The chain uses TRBV7-9 and TRBJ2-7, with a possible D match to TRBD2 (5 bases). V was pared by 5 bases and J by 6 bases, with 23 bases between. CDR1 and CDR2 (germline): SEHNR, FQNEAQ (reference sequence). The CDR3 has 16 residues. CDR3 DNA sequence: TGTGCCAGCAGCCCCGATGTCGGCGGGTGGGGTGGCGAGCAGTACTTC. Translation: CASSPDVGGWGGEQYF.

The chain has TRBV10-2 and TRBJ2-7, with 11 bases that match TRBD2. Germline-derived CDR1 and CDR2 are WSHSY and SAAADI. The V gene end was trimmed by 8 bases and the J gene end by 5 bases; junction bases not matched to a gene: 11. The CDR3 runs to 15 residues. Here the CDR3 reads CASVPETSGTDEQYF. Here the CDR3 DNA reads TGCGCCAGCGTCCCCGAGACTAGCGGGACCGACGAGCAGTACTTC.

This chain uses TRBV5-1 with TRBJ2-1, with TRBD2 matching over 14 bases. V lost 4 bases, J lost 7 bases, and 10 bases stayed unmatched. The CDR3 totals 17 residues. The V gene's germline CDR1 is SGHRS and CDR2 YFSETQ. The CDR3 reads CASSTGLAGGIFNEQFF. CDR3 bases: TGCGCCAGCAGCACCGGACTAGCGGGAGGAATCTTTAATGAGCAGTTCTTC.

This clone was counted between two and nine times. J is TRBJ1-1 and V is TRBV19; TRBD1 agrees at 8 bases. Germline V gene data show CDR1 as LNHDA and CDR2 as SQIVND (reference sequence). The CDR3 extends over 14 amino acids. Losses at the gene ends were 11 bases for V and 5 bases for J; bases not matched to a gene: 13. The CDR3 DNA is TGTGCCGCTGGTGGGAGACAGGGGAAGACTGAAGCTTTCTTT. This codes for CAAGGRQGKTEAFF.

V gene TRBV29-1 combines with J gene TRBJ1-2; 7 nucleotides match TRBD1. The CDR3 is made up of 13 amino acids. The V and J ends lost 2 bases and 3 bases, in that order; junction bases with no gene match: 3. CDR1 SQVTM and CDR2 ANQGSEA come from the germline V gene. This CDR3 is CSVEKGADYGYTF. In nucleotides, the CDR3 is TGCAGCGTTGAAAAGGGGGCTGACTATGGCTACACCTTC.

The chain couples TRBV7-2 to TRBJ2-7; 9 positions agree with TRBD1. Losses at the gene ends were 5 bases for V and 1 base for J; bases not matched to a gene: 9. The CDR3 consists of 16 residues. CDR1 is SGHTA, CDR2 FQGNSA, per germline. The CDR3 spells CASSPHLGTGSYEQYF. CDR3 DNA sequence: TGTGCCAGCAGCCCCCACCTGGGGACAGGGTCCTACGAGCAGTACTTC.

The chain recombines TRBV2 with TRBJ1-2, with 9 bases aligning to TRBD1. Trimming cost V 5 bases and J 8 bases; bases outside gene matches: 3. The CDR3 contains 12 residues. Looked up from germline, CDR1 is SNHLY and CDR2 is FYNNEI. In DNA, the CDR3 is TGTGCCAGCAGTCGGACAGGGGACGGCTACACCTTC. Protein product: CASSRTGDGYTF.

About this clone: The same CDR3 also results from other DNA sequences found in this sample. This rearrangement joins TRBV7-9 to TRBJ1-5; 7 positions match TRBD1. With 1 base clipped from V and 6 bases from J, the junction kept 3 bases outside the gene matches. This CDR3 region has 14 residues. Germline V gives CDR1 SEHNR, CDR2 FQNEAQ (reference sequence). CDR3 DNA: TGTGCCAGCAGCTTAGACAGGGGTGGTCAGCCCCAGCATTTT. It translates to CASSLDRGGQPQHF.

The gene calls are TRBV6-5 and TRBJ1-4; D uncertain. Germline V gene data show CDR1 as MNHEY and CDR2 as SVGAGI. V lost 4 bases and J lost 6, with 15 bases in between. The CDR3 has 15 residues. The CDR3 coding sequence is TGTGCCAGCAGTTCGGATAAATACCGGGATGAAAAACTGTTTTTT. Its protein product is CASSSDKYRDEKLFF.

The V and J genes are TRBV30 and TRBJ1-5; 9 bases line up with TRBD1. J gave up 6 bases and V 2 bases, and 5 bases lay outside the gene matches. The length of the CDR3 is 14 residues. Germline V gives CDR1 GTSNPN, CDR2 SVGIG (reference sequence). The CDR3 nucleotides are TGTGCCTGGAGTCGTGGGACAGGGCGTCAGCCCCAGCATTTT. Translation gives CAWSRGTGRQPQHF.

This clone was counted only a few times. The rearrangement links TRBV29-1 to TRBJ1-5; D remains unclear. Germline V gene sequence: CDR1 SQVTM, CDR2 ANQGSEA. V was cut by 0 bases and J by 2 bases, with 8 bases left in between. The length of the CDR3 is 14 residues. CDR3 DNA: TGCAGCGTTGAAGAGTCCGGGGGCAATCAGCCCCAGCATTTT. Translated, it gives CSVEESGGNQPQHF.

The genes are TRBV5-1 and TRBJ2-3, with 9 bases aligning to TRBD1. This CDR3 region has 15 residues. The V and J ends lost 0 bases and 3 bases, in that order; junction bases with no gene match: 2. Germline CDR1 is SGHRS and CDR2 is YFSETQ. CDR3 coding DNA: TGCGCCAGCAGCTTGGGGACAGGGGAGACAGATACGCAGTATTTT. This sequence encodes CASSLGTGETDTQYF.

The chain couples TRBV4-1 to TRBJ2-2, with 7 bases identical to TRBD1. The CDR3 consists of 20 residues. Losses at the gene ends were 1 base for V and 0 bases for J; bases not matched to a gene: 14. CDR1 is MGHRA and CDR2 is YSYEKL in the germline V gene. This CDR3 reads CASSQAKDGRTGANTGELFF. CDR3 bases: TGCGCCAGCAGCCAAGCTAAGGACGGCAGGACAGGAGCGAACACCGGGGAGCTGTTTTTT.

This clone was seen a few times. In DNA form, the CDR3 reads TGTGCCAGCAGTTTCGGGACAGATTATGGCTACACCTTC. Encoded protein: CASSFGTDYGYTF. V is TRBV6-6 and J is TRBJ1-2; 7 bases align to TRBD1. There are 13 residues in the CDR3. Germline V gene lookup returns CDR1 MNHNY and CDR2 SVGAGI (reference sequence). The J segment lost 5 bases and the V segment lost 4 bases, leaving 4 bases of the junction unmatched.

The V and J genes are TRBV30 and TRBJ2-1, with D possibly matching TRBD2 (6 bases). This CDR3 is built from 15 residues. V lost 0 bases and J lost 1, with 10 bases in between. Germline CDR1 GTSNPN, CDR2 SVGIG (reference sequence). The CDR3 reads CAWSVGGTSYNEQFF. For the CDR3, the DNA is TGTGCCTGGAGTGTTGGCGGGACGTCCTACAATGAGCAGTTCTTC.

This clone came up a few times. The rearrangement uses TRBV7-9 and TRBJ1-1; no firm D call. Trimming took 2 bases from V and 1 from J, leaving 8 bases between them. The CDR3 has 14 amino acids. Germline CDR1 is SEHNR and CDR2 is FQNEAQ (reference sequence). The CDR3 protein is CASSLPTANTEAFF. CDR3 sequence (DNA): TGTGCCAGCAGCTTACCCACAGCGAACACTGAAGCTTTCTTT.

This clone was counted between two and nine times. The V and J genes are TRBV30 and TRBJ2-1; no firm D call. The V gene lost 2 bases and the J gene lost 4 bases, with 18 bases spanning the gap. The CDR3 is 16 residues long. Germline V gene lookup returns CDR1 GTSNPN and CDR2 SVGIG (reference sequence). In DNA form, the CDR3 reads TGTGCCTGGAGTCTCCCCGGAGTGGTGGCTTACAATGAGCAGTTCTTC. It translates to CAWSLPGVVAYNEQFF.